What follows are 3 T cell receptor beta chains derived from one specimen sequenced in a study of T cell responses to AZD1222 COVID-19 vaccine. The method was immunoSEQ multiplex PCR; TCRdb's version includes in-frame clones alone and lacks a portion of them. The sample shows about 69,000 clones, 83% of them seen only once. Sequences were derived from peripheral blood, sampled 28 days after the second AZD1222 dose. Receptors were obtained from an adult who received the AZD1222 COVID-19 vaccine.

The chain combines TRBV7-3 with TRBJ1-6; tentative D call: TRBD1 (6 bases). This CDR3 contains 13 residues. CDR1 is SGHTA and CDR2 is FQGTGA in the germline V gene. The ends were cut back, 1 base at V and 14 bases at J, with 12 bases in the middle. The CDR3 spells CASSLIQGEALHF. The CDR3 DNA is TGTGCCAGCAGCTTAATACAGGGTGAAGCCCTCCACTTT.

The chain uses TRBV7-2 and TRBJ2-7; D remains ambiguous. The CDR3 contains 14 residues. Trimming stripped 1 base from V and 2 bases from J, with 9 bases between. In germline, CDR1 is SGHTA, CDR2 FQGNSA. The CDR3 coding sequence is TGTGCCAGCAGCTTAGGTATCATGGCCTACGAGCAGTACTTC. Translating gives CASSLGIMAYEQYF.

This clone has only a few counts. The CDR3 DNA sequence: TGTGCCAGCAGCTTGGACAGGGTTTCCTACAATGAGCAGTTCTTC. Amino acids: CASSLDRVSYNEQFF. The chain carries TRBV5-5 and TRBJ2-1, with D possibly TRBD1 on 6 matching bases. The CDR3 is 15 residues long. V was trimmed by 0 bases and J by 1 base, leaving 8 bases between them. CDR1 and CDR2 from the germline V gene are SGHKS and YYEKEE (reference sequence). The variable domain in full, completed from reference TRBV5-5 and TRBJ2-1, reads DAGVTQSPTHLIKTRGQQVTLRCSPISGHKSVSWYQQVLGQGPQFIFQYYEKEERGRGNFPDRFSARQFPNYSSELNVNALLLGDSALYLCASSLDRVSYNEQFFGPGTRLTVL.